A selection of T cell receptor beta chains follows, all from one sample in a study of long-term antiretroviral therapy in people with HIV. Clones were sequenced by immunoSEQ multiplex PCR, and TCRdb holds only the in-frame ones, with some missing. The sample yields about 14,000 clones, around four fifths seen once. The sequencing here drew on unsorted PBMCs, taken 1.3 years before starting antiretroviral therapy. All receptors derive from a man between 35 and 55 years old with HIV. The CDR3 runs from the conserved cysteine through the conserved F or W. D genes are given only for firm matches. A row's size may be missing; if present it is once, few, many or a size class.

V,D,size,J,DNA,CDR3
TRBV7-3,.,once,TRBJ2-3,TGTGCCAGCAGCTTAAGTGGACTCAGCACAGATACGCAGTATTTT,CASSLSGLSTDTQYF
TRBV27,.,.,TRBJ2-2,TGTGCCAGCAGTCCCACTAGTCTCCTGAACACCGGGGAGCTGTTTTTT,CASSPTSLLNTGELFF
TRBV7-2,.,once,TRBJ2-7,TGTGCCAGCAGCTTAAACTCCTACGAGCAGTACTTC,CASSLNSYEQYF
TRBV5-4,TRBD1,.,TRBJ1-2,TGTGCCAGCAGCCCGGACAGGGGGGATTCCTATGGCTACACCTTC,CASSPDRGDSYGYTF
TRBV28,.,few,TRBJ2-7,TGTGCCAGCAGTCTGGCCCCCTACGAGCAGTACTTC,CASSLAPYEQYF
TRBV7-3,TRBD2,large,TRBJ2-7,TGTGCCAGCAGCTCCCGACTAGCGGCTTACGAGCAGTACTTC,CASSSRLAAYEQYF
TRBV29-1,TRBD2,.,TRBJ2-3,TGCAGCGTGCTAGCGGGGGTGAACACAGATACGCAGTATTTT,CSVLAGVNTDTQYF
TRBV2,TRBD1,.,TRBJ2-2,TGTGCCAGCACAGGACAGGGGAAACCCGGGGAGCTGTTTTTT,CASTGQGKPGELFF
TRBV30,TRBD1,.,TRBJ1-5,TGTGCCTGGAGTGTGAAGACAGGGTTTCAGCCCCAGCATTTT,CAWSVKTGFQPQHF
TRBV5-1,.,once,TRBJ1-2,TGCGCCAGCAGCTTAGATGACGGCGCCGACTATGGCTACACCTTC,CASSLDDGADYGYTF
TRBV27,.,.,TRBJ2-7,TGTGCCAGCGGTATTAGGGTGGCCGAGCAGTACTTC,CASGIRVAEQYF
TRBV25-1,.,.,TRBJ2-2,TGTGCCAGCACCCAACCGGGGCCCACCGGGGAGCTGTTTTTT,CASTQPGPTGELFF
TRBV15,.,.,TRBJ1-2,TGTGCCACCAGCAGAGATAGGGCTGCGACTAACTATGGCTACACCTTC,CATSRDRAATNYGYTF
TRBV18,TRBD2,.,TRBJ2-7,TGTGCCAGCCTTGGACTAGCGGGTAACGAGCAGTACTTC,CASLGLAGNEQYF
TRBV30,.,.,TRBJ1-2,TGTGCCTGGGTTGGGGGGGGCCGAATCTATGGCTACACCTTC,CAWVGGGRIYGYTF
TRBV7-3,TRBD2,.,TRBJ2-1,TGTGCCAGCAGCTTAAGAGCGGGAACCTCCTACAATGAGCAGTTCTTC,CASSLRAGTSYNEQFF
TRBV18,.,.,TRBJ1-2,TGTGCCAGCTCACCTTCCGATCAGCCAGGGGCCTATGGCTACACCTTC,CASSPSDQPGAYGYTF
TRBV7-9,.,once,TRBJ1-1,TGTGCCAGCACTTGGGGGACAGAAGCTTTCTTT,CASTWGTEAFF
TRBV29-1,TRBD1,.,TRBJ2-7,TGCAGCGTAAGGACAGGGCTCTACGAGCAGTACTTC,CSVRTGLYEQYF
TRBV5-6,.,.,TRBJ2-7,TGTGCCAGCAGCTTGGGCGGGACATCGACGTTCTACGAGCAGTACTTC,CASSLGGTSTFYEQYF
TRBV4-1,.,.,TRBJ1-4,TGCGCCAGCAGCCAAGGAGGGATAGGGGAAAAACTGTTTTTT,CASSQGGIGEKLFF
TRBV5-5,.,.,TRBJ2-6,TGTGCCAGCAGCTTTCGGGGTTACTCTGGGGCCAACGTCCTGACTTTC,CASSFRGYSGANVLTF
TRBV19,.,once,TRBJ2-5,TGTGCCAGTACGGAAGCGTCCCAAGAGACCCAGTACTTC,CASTEASQETQYF
TRBV7-2,.,.,TRBJ1-5,TGTGCCAGCAGTTCCGGCAGGAATCAGCCCCAGCATTTT,CASSSGRNQPQHF
TRBV27,TRBD1,few,TRBJ1-2,TGTGCCAGCGCACGACAGGGGTCTAACTATGGCTACACCTTC,CASARQGSNYGYTF
TRBV18,TRBD1,.,TRBJ1-5,TGTGCCAGCTCACCTCAGGGGACAGAGGGCTATCAGCCCCAGCATTTT,CASSPQGTEGYQPQHF
TRBV13,.,.,TRBJ2-7,TGTGCCAGCAGCCTCCAGGGTCGTTTCGACGAGCAGTACTTC,CASSLQGRFDEQYF
TRBV5-1,.,.,TRBJ1-1,TGCGCCAGCAGACAGGGCTCAGAAGGGGTTGAAGCTTTCTTT,CASRQGSEGVEAFF
TRBV5-1,TRBD1,.,TRBJ2-7,TGCGCCAGCAGCACCATGGACAGGAACTACGAGCAGTACTTC,CASSTMDRNYEQYF
TRBV18,.,.,TRBJ1-1,TGTGCCAGCTCACCAGGTTTATTGCGGGTGGTGAACACTGAAGCTTTCTTT,CASSPGLLRVVNTEAFF
TRBV28,.,.,TRBJ1-4,TGTGCCAGCAGACCTTCAGGGGCCGAGGGTGAAAAACTGTTTTTT,CASRPSGAEGEKLFF
TRBV30,.,.,TRBJ1-4,TGTGCCTGGAGTAAGAGGAGGGGGACTAATGAAAAACTGTTTTTT,CAWSKRRGTNEKLFF
TRBV5-1,TRBD2,once,TRBJ2-3,TGCGCCAGCAGCTTGGATCCCGCGGGGGGGCCACATACGCAGTATTTT,CASSLDPAGGPHTQYF
TRBV6-5,.,few,TRBJ2-5,TGTGCCAGCAGTTACTCGTGGAGCCTCCAAGAGACCCAGTACTTC,CASSYSWSLQETQYF
TRBV6-5,.,.,TRBJ2-5,TGTGCCAGCAGCACGGGACGCGAGACCCAGTACTTC,CASSTGRETQYF
TRBV10-1,.,few,TRBJ1-1,TGCGCCAGCAGTGAGTCCGGGGTATTGGGCACTGAAGCTTTCTTT,CASSESGVLGTEAFF
TRBV6-1,.,.,TRBJ1-5,TGTGCCAGCAGTGACAGTCTCGGGCAGCCCCAGCATTTT,CASSDSLGQPQHF
TRBV27,.,once,TRBJ1-5,TGTGCCAGCAGCCCAATCCTTCCGGGGGGCAATCAGCCCCAGCATTTT,CASSPILPGGNQPQHF
TRBV25-1,.,.,TRBJ1-1,TGTGCCAGCCCCGGGGGGGCGAACACTGAAGCTTTCTTT,CASPGGANTEAFF
TRBV2,TRBD1,few,TRBJ2-7,TGTGCCAGCACGGTGCAGGGGGCGTCCTACGAGCAGTACTTC,CASTVQGASYEQYF
TRBV10-3,.,.,TRBJ1-5,TGTGCCATCAGTGAGTCCGGAGGGGGCAATCAGCCCCAGCATTTT,CAISESGGGNQPQHF
TRBV27,.,.,TRBJ2-3,TGTGCCAGCAAACCCGCCGGGCTGAGCACAGATACGCAGTATTTT,CASKPAGLSTDTQYF
TRBV27,TRBD1,few,TRBJ1-2,TGTGCCAGCAGGATTACAGGGGGCAGGAGCTACACCTTC,CASRITGGRSYTF
TRBV6-6,.,.,TRBJ2-2,TGTGCCAGCTTTAACACCGGGAAGCTGTTTTTT,CASFNTGKLFF
TRBV5-4,TRBD1,.,TRBJ2-2,TGTGCCAGCAGCCGGGGGACAGGGGGCCGGGACACCGGGGAGCTGTTTTTT,CASSRGTGGRDTGELFF
TRBV9,TRBD1,few,TRBJ1-4,TGTGCCAGCAGCCCACAAGGGACAGGGGGGAGTGAAAAACTGTTTTTT,CASSPQGTGGSEKLFF
TRBV7-2,.,.,TRBJ2-1,TGTGCCAGCACCCCGGGCGGGGTAAGCTCCTACAATGAGCAGTTCTTC,CASTPGGVSSYNEQFF
TRBV10-3,TRBD1,.,TRBJ1-3,TGTGCCATCAGAGCGACAGGGGTTGGAAACACCATATATTTT,CAIRATGVGNTIYF
TRBV19,TRBD1,.,TRBJ1-1,TGTGCCAGTAGTTCTGACAGGGATGGCTCTGAAGCTTTCTTT,CASSSDRDGSEAFF